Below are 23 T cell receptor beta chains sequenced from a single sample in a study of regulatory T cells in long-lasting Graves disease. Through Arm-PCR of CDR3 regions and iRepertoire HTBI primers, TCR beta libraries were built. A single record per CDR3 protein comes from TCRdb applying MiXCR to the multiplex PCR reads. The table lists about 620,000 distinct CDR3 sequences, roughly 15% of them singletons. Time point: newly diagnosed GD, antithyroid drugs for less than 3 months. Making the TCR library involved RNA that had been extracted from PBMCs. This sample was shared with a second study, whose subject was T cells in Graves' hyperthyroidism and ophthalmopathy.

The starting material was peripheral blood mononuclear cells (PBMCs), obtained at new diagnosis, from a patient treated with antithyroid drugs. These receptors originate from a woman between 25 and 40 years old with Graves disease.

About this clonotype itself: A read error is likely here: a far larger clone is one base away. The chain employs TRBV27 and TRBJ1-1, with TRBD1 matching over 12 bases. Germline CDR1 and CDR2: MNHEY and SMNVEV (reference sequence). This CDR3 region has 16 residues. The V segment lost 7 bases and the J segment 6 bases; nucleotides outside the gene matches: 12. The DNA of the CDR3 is TGTGCCAGCACCGGGACAGGGGGCGTCTTGGGCCCTGAAGCTTTCTTT. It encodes CASTGTGGVLGPEAFF.

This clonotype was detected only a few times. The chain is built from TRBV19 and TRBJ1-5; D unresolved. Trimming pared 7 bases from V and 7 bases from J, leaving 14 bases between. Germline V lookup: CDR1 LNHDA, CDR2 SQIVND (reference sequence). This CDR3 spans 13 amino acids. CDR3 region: CASTTLQGQPQHF. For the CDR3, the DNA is TGTGCCAGTACTACCCTGCAAGGACAGCCCCAGCATTTT.

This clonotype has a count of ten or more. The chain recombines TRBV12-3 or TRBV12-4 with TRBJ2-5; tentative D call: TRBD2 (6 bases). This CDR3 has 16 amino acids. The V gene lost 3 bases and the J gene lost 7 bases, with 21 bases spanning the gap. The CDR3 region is CASSLGGRVLSGTQYF. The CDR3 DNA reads TGTGCCAGCAGTTTGGGTGGCAGGGTACTTAGCGGGACCCAGTACTTC.

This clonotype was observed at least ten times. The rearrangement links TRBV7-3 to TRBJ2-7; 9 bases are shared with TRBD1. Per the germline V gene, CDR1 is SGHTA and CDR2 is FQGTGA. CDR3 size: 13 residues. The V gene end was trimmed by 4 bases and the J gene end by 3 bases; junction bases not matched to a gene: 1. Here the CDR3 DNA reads TGTGCCAGCAGCTGGGGACAGGGCTACGAGCAGTACTTC. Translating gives CASSWGQGYEQYF. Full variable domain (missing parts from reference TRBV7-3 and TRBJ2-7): GAGVSQTPSNKVTEKGKYVELRCDPISGHTALYWYRQSLGQGPEFLIYFQGTGAADDSGLPNDRFFAVRPEGSVSTLKIQRTERGDSAVYLCASSWGQGYEQYFGPGTRLTVT.

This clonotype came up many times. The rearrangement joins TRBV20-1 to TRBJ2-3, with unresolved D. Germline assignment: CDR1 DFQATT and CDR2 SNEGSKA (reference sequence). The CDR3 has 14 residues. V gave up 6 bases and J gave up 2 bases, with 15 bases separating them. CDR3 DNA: TGCAGTGCCGAAACTGGGCAGGTCACAGATACGCAGTATTTT. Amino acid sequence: CSAETGQVTDTQYF.

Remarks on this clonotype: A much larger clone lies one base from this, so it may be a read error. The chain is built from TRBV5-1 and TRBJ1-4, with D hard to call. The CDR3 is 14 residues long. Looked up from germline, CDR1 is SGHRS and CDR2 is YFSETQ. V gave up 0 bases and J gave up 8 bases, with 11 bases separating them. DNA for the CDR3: TGCGCCAGCAGCTTGGATGGGGAGAGCGAAAAACTGTTTTTT. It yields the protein CASSLDGESEKLFF.

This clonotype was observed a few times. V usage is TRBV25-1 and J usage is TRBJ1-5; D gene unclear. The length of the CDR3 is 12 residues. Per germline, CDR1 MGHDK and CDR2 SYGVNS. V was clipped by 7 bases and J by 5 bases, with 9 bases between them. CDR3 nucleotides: TGTGCCAGCACCACCACAGATCAGCCCCAGCATTTT. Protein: CASTTTDQPQHF.

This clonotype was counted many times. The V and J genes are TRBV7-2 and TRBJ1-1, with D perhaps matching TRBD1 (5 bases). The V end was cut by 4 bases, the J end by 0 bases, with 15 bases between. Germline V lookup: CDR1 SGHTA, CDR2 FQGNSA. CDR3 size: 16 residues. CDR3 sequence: CASSSRPGGLNTEAFF. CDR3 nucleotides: TGTGCCAGCAGCTCTAGACCGGGGGGTTTGAACACTGAAGCTTTCTTT.

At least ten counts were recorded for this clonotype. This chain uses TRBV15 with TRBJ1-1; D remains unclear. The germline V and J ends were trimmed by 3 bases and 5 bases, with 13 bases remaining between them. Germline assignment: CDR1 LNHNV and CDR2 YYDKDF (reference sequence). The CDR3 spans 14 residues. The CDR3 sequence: CATSRSMMGTEAFF. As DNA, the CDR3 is TGTGCCACCAGCAGGTCCATGATGGGGACTGAAGCTTTCTTT.

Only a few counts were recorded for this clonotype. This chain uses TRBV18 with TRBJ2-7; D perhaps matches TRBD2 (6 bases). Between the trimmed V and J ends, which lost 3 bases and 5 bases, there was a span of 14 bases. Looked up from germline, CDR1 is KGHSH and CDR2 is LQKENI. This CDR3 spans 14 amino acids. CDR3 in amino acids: CASSPLRGADEQYF. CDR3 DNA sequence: TGTGCCAGCTCACCCCTCCGCGGGGCAGACGAGCAGTACTTC.

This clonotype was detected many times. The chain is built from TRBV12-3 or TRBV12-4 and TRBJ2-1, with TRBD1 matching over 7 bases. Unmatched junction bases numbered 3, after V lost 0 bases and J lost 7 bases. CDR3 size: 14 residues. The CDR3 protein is CASSLARQGNEQFF. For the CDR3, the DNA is TGTGCCAGCAGTTTAGCGAGACAGGGAAATGAGCAGTTCTTC.

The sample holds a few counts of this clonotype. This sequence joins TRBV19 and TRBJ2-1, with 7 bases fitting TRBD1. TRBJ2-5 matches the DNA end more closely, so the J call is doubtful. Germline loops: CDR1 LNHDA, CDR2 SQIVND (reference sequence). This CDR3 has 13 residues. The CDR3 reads CASAEQGQETQYF. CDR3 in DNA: TGTGCCAGTGCGGAACAGGGGCAAGAGACCCAGTACTTC.

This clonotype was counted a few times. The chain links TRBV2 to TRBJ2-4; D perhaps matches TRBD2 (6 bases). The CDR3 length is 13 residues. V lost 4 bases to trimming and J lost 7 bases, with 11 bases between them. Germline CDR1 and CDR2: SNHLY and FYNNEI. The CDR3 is CASSVSGENIQYF. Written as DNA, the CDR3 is TGTGCCAGCAGTGTTTCGGGGGAGAACATTCAGTACTTC.

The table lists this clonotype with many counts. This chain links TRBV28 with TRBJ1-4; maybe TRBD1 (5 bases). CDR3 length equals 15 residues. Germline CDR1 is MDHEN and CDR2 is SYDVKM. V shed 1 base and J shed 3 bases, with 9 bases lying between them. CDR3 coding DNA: TGTGCCAGCAGTTTATTTGCAGGGCCTAATGAAAAACTGTTTTTT. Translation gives CASSLFAGPNEKLFF. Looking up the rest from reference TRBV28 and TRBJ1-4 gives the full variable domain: DVKVTQSSRYLVKRTGEKVFLECVQDMDHENMFWYRQDPGLGLRLIYFSYDVKMKEKGDIPEGYSVSREKKERFSLILESASTNQTSMYLCASSLFAGPNEKLFFGSGTQLSVL.

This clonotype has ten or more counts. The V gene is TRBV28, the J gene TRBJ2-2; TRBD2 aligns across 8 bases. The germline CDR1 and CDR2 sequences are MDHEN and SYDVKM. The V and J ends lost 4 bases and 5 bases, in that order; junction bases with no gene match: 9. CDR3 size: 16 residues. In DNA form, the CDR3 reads TGTGCCAGCAGTTACCAAGCGGGAGAGGGGACCGGGGAGCTGTTTTTT. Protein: CASSYQAGEGTGELFF.

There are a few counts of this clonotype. The CDR3 DNA reads as TGTGCCTGGAGTGTAGGACTAGCGAGGCAGACCCAGTACTTC. Amino acid sequence: CAWSVGLARQTQYF. V is TRBV30 and J is TRBJ2-5; TRBD2 agrees at 9 bases. This CDR3 spans 14 amino acids. J gave up 6 bases and V 0 bases, and 5 bases lay outside the gene matches. Germline-derived CDR1 and CDR2 are GTSNPN and SVGIG (reference sequence).

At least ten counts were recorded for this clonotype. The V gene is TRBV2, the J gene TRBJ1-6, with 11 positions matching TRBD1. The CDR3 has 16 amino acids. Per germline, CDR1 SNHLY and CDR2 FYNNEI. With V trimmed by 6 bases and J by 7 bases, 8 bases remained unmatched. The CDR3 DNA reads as TGTGCCAGCAGGCCCGGGACAGGGGGAAGGAATTCACCCCTCCACTTT. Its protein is CASRPGTGGRNSPLHF.

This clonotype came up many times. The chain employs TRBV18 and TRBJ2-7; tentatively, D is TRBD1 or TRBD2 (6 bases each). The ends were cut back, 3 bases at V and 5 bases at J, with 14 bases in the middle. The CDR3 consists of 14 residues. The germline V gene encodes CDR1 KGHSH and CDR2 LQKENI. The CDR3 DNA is TGTGCCAGCTCACCCCTCGGGGGCAACGACGAGCAGTACTTC. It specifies CASSPLGGNDEQYF. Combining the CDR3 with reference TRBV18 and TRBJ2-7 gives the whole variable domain NAGVMQNPRHLVRRRGQEARLRCSPMKGHSHVYWYRQLPEEGLKFMVYLQKENIIDESGMPKERFSAEFPKEGPSILRIQQVVRGDSAAYFCASSPLGGNDEQYFGPGTRLTVT.

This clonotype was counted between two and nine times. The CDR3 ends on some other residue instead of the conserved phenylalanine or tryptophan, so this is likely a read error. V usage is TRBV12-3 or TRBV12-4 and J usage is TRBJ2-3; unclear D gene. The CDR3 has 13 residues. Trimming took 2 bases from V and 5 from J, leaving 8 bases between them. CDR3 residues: CASSLLLVDTQYL. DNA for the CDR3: TGTGCCAGCAGTTTATTGTTAGTAGATACGCAGTATCTT.

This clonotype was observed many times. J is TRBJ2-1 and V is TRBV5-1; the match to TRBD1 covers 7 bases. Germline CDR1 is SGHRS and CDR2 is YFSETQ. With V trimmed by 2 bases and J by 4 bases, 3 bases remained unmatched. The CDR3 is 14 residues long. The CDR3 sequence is CASSFIQGYNEQFF. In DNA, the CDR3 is TGCGCCAGCAGCTTCATACAGGGGTACAATGAGCAGTTCTTC.

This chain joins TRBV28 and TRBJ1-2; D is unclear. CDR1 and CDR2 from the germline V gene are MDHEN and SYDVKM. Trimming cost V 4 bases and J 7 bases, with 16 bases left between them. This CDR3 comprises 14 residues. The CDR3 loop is CASSSTRWIGGYTF. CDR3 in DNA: TGTGCCAGCAGTTCGACGAGGTGGATCGGTGGCTACACCTTC.

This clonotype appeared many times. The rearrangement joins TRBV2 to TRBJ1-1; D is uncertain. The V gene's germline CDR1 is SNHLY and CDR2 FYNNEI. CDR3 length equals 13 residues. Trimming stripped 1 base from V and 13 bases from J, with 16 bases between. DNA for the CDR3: TGTGCCAGCAGTGAAGAGGGCCTCTTTTTCGGTTTCTTT. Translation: CASSEEGLFFGFF.

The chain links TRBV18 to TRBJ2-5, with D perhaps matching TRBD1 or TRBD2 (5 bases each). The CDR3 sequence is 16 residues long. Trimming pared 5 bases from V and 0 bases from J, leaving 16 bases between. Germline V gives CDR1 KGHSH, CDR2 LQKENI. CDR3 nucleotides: TGTGCCAGCTCAGAGATAGCCGGGGACGACCAAGAGACCCAGTACTTC. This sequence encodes CASSEIAGDDQETQYF.